The 18 T cell receptor beta chains in this list originate from one sample, sequenced in a study of T-cell reconstitution after alpha-beta-depleted transplantation in children. TCRbeta library preparation incorporated unique molecular identifiers. TCRdb recomputed calls from the PCR reads with MiXCR, one row per CDR3 protein. The sample records approximately 400,000 distinct CDR3 sequences, 15% to 20% being singletons. Sequences were derived from PBMCs, mostly from graft donor cells, sampled 360 days after TCRalphabeta/CD19-depleted stem cell transplant. These receptors were taken from a boy under two years old who had a stem cell transplant for Wiskott-Aldrich syndrome, so the T cells may come from the graft donor.

The chain carries TRBV6-1 and TRBJ2-1, with D maybe TRBD1 (6 bases). This CDR3 region has 14 residues. Deletions cut 0 bases from V and 8 bases from J, with 11 bases between. Germline loops: CDR1 MNHNS, CDR2 SASEGT. The CDR3 spells CASSEALHRDEQFF. The CDR3 DNA reads as TGTGCCAGCAGTGAAGCGCTACACAGGGATGAGCAGTTCTTC.

The genes are TRBV5-1 and TRBJ1-5; D gene uncertain. V was clipped by 7 bases and J by 6 bases, with 14 bases between them. Germline V lookup: CDR1 SGHRS, CDR2 YFSETQ. This CDR3 region has 13 residues. The CDR3 nucleotides are TGCGCCAGCGCCGTGGAGCGGGGTCAGCCCCAGCATTTT. Translating it yields CASAVERGQPQHF.

In its sample, this clonotype was seen many times. This chain connects TRBV6-6 to TRBJ2-4; 8 nucleotides agree with TRBD2. The germline CDR1 and CDR2 sequences are MNHNY and SVGAGI (reference sequence). There are 13 residues in the CDR3. Trimming removed 4 bases from V and 12 bases from J; junction bases left unmatched: 8. The CDR3: CASSSSDGGGQYF. CDR3 coding DNA: TGTGCCAGCAGTTCCTCCGACGGGGGGGGTCAGTACTTC.

This clonotype occurred a few times. The rearrangement joins TRBV10-3 to TRBJ2-5; no definite D call. The CDR3 runs 11 residues. Germline V gene data show CDR1 as ENHRY and CDR2 as SYGVKD. V was shortened by 8 bases and J by 5 bases, with 9 bases between the two germline ends. CDR3 DNA sequence: TGTGCCATCGGAGAAATCGAGACCCAGTACTTC. It yields the protein CAIGEIETQYF.

V is TRBV5-1 and J is TRBJ2-1, with TRBD1 matching over 7 bases. Looked up from germline, CDR1 is SGHRS and CDR2 is YFSETQ. J was trimmed by 3 bases and V by 0 bases; bases with no gene match: 6. There are 16 residues in the CDR3. Here the CDR3 reads CASSLGTGSHYNEQFF. CDR3 nucleotide sequence: TGCGCCAGCAGCTTGGGGACAGGTTCTCACTACAATGAGCAGTTCTTC. Using reference TRBV5-1 and TRBJ2-1 for the parts outside the CDR3, the full variable domain is KAGVTQTPRYLIKTRGQQVTLSCSPISGHRSVSWYQQTPGQGLQFLFEYFSETQRNKGNFPGRFSGRQFSNSRSEMNVSTLELGDSALYLCASSLGTGSHYNEQFFGPGTRLTVL.

The chain joins TRBV4-1 to TRBJ2-7; TRBD2 matches at 7 bases. The trim removed 1 base at V and 7 bases at J, leaving 10 bases unmatched. Germline V gene sequence: CDR1 MGHRA, CDR2 YSYEKL. This CDR3 comprises 15 residues. Here the CDR3 reads CASSQGGTSEVEQYF. CDR3 coding DNA: TGCGCCAGCAGCCAAGGGGGAACTAGCGAAGTAGAGCAGTACTTC.

This clonotype was seen a handful of times. The chain uses TRBV12-3 or TRBV12-4 and TRBJ2-1; 9 positions agree with TRBD2. Trimming at V came to 2 bases and at J to 4 bases, leaving 6 bases not matched to a gene. The CDR3 is 16 amino acids. CDR3 sequence (DNA): TGTGCCAGCAGTTTACAAGCGGGGGGCCTTTACAATGAGCAGTTCTTC. Residues: CASSLQAGGLYNEQFF.

This clonotype was seen more than once but under ten times. The genes are TRBV12-3 or TRBV12-4 and TRBJ1-2, with D possibly TRBD1 on 6 matching bases. The CDR3 loop spans 14 amino acids. V gave up 6 bases and J gave up 7 bases, with 18 bases separating them. CDR3 loop: CASSSRKQGSGYTF. CDR3 in DNA: TGTGCCAGCAGCTCACGAAAACAGGGTAGTGGCTACACCTTC.

A few counts support this clonotype. In DNA form, the CDR3 reads TGTGCCAGCAGCTTAGTTACCCCAACTAGGGTTCGGTCCTACAATGAGCAGTTCTTC. Protein product: CASSLVTPTRVRSYNEQFF. This sequence joins TRBV7-8 and TRBJ2-1; maybe TRBD2 (5 bases). The germline V gene encodes CDR1 SGHVS and CDR2 FQNEAQ. CDR3 size: 19 residues. V was pared by 1 base and J by 1 base, with 20 bases between.

This chain links TRBV29-1 with TRBJ2-2, with D perhaps TRBD1 (5 bases). V was cut by 1 base and J by 3 bases, with 12 bases left in between. The CDR3 is 15 residues long. The germline V gene encodes CDR1 SQVTM and CDR2 ANQGSEA. DNA of the CDR3: TGCAGCGTTGAAGTCCCAGGGAAGTACACCGGGGAGCTGTTTTTT. It yields the protein CSVEVPGKYTGELFF.

This clonotype was seen many times. The V call is TRBV7-9, the J call TRBJ2-7; D gene ambiguous. Germline-derived CDR1 and CDR2 are SEHNR and FQNEAQ (reference sequence). The CDR3 length is 13 residues. Trimming pared 5 bases from V and 3 bases from J, leaving 11 bases between. The CDR3 nucleotides read TGTGCCAGCAGCCCCGAACCATACTACGAGCAGTACTTC. It specifies CASSPEPYYEQYF.

A few counts support this clonotype. The CDR3 bases are TGTGCCAGCAGCGTTTCAGTCACCGGGGAGCTGTTTTTT. Translation gives CASSVSVTGELFF. The chain has TRBV9 and TRBJ2-2; D is ambiguous. The V gene's germline CDR1 is SGDLS and CDR2 YYNGEE. Trimming removed 2 bases at V and 4 bases at J, with 6 bases between. The CDR3 totals 13 residues.

In its sample, this clonotype is medium-sized (0.01 to 0.1%). As DNA, the CDR3 is TGCAGTGCTTTCAAGCGGGAGGATCTCATTCAGTACTTC. Protein: CSAFKREDLIQYF. V is TRBV20-1 and J is TRBJ2-4; 9 bases fit TRBD2. Trimming at V came to 5 bases and at J to 9 bases, leaving 8 bases not matched to a gene. The CDR3 loop spans 13 amino acids. Germline lookup yields CDR1 DFQATT and CDR2 SNEGSKA (reference sequence).

This clonotype was counted at least ten times. This chain connects TRBV29-1 to TRBJ2-7; D perhaps matches TRBD2 (5 bases). V was cut by 6 bases and J by 3 bases, with 9 bases left in between. Germline V gene sequence: CDR1 SQVTM, CDR2 ANQGSEA. The CDR3 loop spans 11 amino acids. The CDR3 DNA follows: TGCAGCGTGCGGACTGTCTACGAGCAGTACTTC. Its protein product is CSVRTVYEQYF.

This clonotype was found a few times. The V call is TRBV18, the J call TRBJ2-2; D is uncertain. The CDR3 is made up of 17 amino acids. V was shortened by 2 bases and J by 5 bases, with 18 bases between the two germline ends. CDR1 is KGHSH and CDR2 is LQKENI in the germline V gene. The CDR3 loop reads CASSPILKGGRTGELFF. As DNA, the CDR3 is TGTGCCAGCTCACCAATCTTAAAGGGCGGACGGACCGGGGAGCTGTTTTTT. Full variable domain (rest looked up from reference TRBV18 and TRBJ2-2): NAGVMQNPRHLVRRRGQEARLRCSPMKGHSHVYWYRQLPEEGLKFMVYLQKENIIDESGMPKERFSAEFPKEGPSILRIQQVVRGDSAAYFCASSPILKGGRTGELFFGEGSRLTVL.

The sample holds a few counts of this clonotype. This chain uses TRBV2 with TRBJ2-1; 7 positions match TRBD2. The length of the CDR3 is 18 residues. The V gene's germline CDR1 is SNHLY and CDR2 FYNNEI. V lost 7 bases to trimming and J lost 6 bases; unmatched junction nucleotides: 21. The CDR3 reads CASTMGGMSRVAGNEQFF. The CDR3 DNA reads TGTGCCAGCACCATGGGTGGGATGTCCCGGGTAGCGGGCAATGAGCAGTTCTTC.

J is TRBJ1-4 and V is TRBV29-1, with TRBD1 matching 9 bases. The germline gives CDR1 SQVTM, CDR2 ANQGSEA. Unmatched junction bases numbered 3, after V lost 5 bases and J lost 5 bases. The CDR3 spans 13 residues. CDR3 in amino acids: CSVTGTGNEKLFF. In DNA form, the CDR3 reads TGCAGCGTTACCGGGACAGGGAATGAAAAACTGTTTTTT.

This clonotype showed up just a few times. The genes are TRBV12-3 or TRBV12-4 and TRBJ2-7, with a tentative D call TRBD2 (5 bases). V gave up 3 bases and J gave up 5 bases, with 17 bases separating them. The CDR3 extends over 15 amino acids. The CDR3 here is CASSFRRRQRNEQYF. Here the CDR3 DNA reads TGTGCCAGCAGTTTCCGTAGGAGGCAGAGAAACGAGCAGTACTTC.